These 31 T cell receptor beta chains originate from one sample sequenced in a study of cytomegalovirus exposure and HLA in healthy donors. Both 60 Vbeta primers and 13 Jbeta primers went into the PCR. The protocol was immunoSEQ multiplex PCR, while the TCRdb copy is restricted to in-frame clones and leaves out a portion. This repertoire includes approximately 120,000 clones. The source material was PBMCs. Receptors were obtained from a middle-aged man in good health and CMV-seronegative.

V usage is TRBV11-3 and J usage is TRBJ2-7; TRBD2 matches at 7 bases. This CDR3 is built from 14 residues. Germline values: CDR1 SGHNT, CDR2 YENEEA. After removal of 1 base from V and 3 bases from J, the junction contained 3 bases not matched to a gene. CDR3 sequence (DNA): TGTGCCAGCAGCTTAGGAGGGACTAACTACGAGCAGTACTTC. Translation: CASSLGGTNYEQYF. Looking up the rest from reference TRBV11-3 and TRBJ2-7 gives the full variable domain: EAGVVQSPRYKIIEKKQPVAFWCNPISGHNTLYWYLQNLGQGPELLIRYENEEAVDDSQLPKDRFSAERLKGVDSTLKIQPAELGDSAVYLCASSLGGTNYEQYFGPGTRLTVT.

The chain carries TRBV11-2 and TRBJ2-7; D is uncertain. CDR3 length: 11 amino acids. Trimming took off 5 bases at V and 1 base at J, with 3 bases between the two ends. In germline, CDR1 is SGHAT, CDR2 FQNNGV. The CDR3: CASSRSYEQYF. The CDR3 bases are TGTGCCAGCAGCCGGTCCTACGAGCAGTACTTC.

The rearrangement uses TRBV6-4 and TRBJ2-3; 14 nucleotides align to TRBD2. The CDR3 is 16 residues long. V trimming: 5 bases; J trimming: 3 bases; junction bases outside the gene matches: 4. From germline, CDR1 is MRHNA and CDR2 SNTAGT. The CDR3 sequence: CASSNGLAGGTDTQYF. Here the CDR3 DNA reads TGTGCCAGCAGTAACGGACTAGCGGGAGGTACAGATACGCAGTATTTT.

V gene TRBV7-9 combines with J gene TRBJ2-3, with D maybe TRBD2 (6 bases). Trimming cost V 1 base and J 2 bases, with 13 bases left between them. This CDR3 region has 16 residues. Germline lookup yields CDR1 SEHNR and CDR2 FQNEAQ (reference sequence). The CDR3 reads CASSLGEGLHTDTQYF. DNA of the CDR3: TGTGCCAGCAGCTTAGGAGAAGGACTACACACAGATACGCAGTATTTT. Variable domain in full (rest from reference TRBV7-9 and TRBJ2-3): DTGVSQNPRHKITKRGQNVTFRCDPISEHNRLYWYRQTLGQGPEFLTYFQNEAQLEKSRLLSDRFSAERPKGSFSTLEIQRTEQGDSAMYLCASSLGEGLHTDTQYFGPGTRLTVL.

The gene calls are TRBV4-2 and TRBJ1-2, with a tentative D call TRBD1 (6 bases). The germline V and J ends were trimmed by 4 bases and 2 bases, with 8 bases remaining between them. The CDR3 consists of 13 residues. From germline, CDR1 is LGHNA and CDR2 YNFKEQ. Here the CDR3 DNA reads TGTGCCAGCAGCCGGACAGAAAACTATGGCTACACCTTC. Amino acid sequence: CASSRTENYGYTF.

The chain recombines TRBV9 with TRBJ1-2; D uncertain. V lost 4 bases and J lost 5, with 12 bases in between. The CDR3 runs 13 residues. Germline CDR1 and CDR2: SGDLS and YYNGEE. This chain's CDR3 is CASSRDGLYGYTF. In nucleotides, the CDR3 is TGTGCCAGCAGCCGAGACGGACTTTATGGCTACACCTTC.

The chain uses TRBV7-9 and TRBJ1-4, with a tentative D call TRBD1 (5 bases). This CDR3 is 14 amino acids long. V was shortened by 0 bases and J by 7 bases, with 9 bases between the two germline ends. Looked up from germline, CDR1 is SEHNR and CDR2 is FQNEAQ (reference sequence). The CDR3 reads CASSLASGAEKLFF. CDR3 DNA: TGTGCCAGCAGCTTAGCGAGCGGGGCTGAAAAACTGTTTTTT.

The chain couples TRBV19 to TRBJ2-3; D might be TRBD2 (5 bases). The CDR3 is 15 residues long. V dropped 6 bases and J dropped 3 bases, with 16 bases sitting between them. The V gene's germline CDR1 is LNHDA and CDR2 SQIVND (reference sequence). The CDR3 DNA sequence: TGTGCCAGTAGATCTGAGGGATTCGGGACAGATACGCAGTATTTT. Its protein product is CASRSEGFGTDTQYF.

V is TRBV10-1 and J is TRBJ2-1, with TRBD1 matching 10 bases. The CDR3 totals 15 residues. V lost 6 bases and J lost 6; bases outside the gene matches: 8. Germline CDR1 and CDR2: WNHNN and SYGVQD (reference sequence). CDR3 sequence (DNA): TGCGCCAGCAGCGCTGACAGGGGGCTTTGCAATGAGCAGTTCTTC. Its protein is CASSADRGLCNEQFF.

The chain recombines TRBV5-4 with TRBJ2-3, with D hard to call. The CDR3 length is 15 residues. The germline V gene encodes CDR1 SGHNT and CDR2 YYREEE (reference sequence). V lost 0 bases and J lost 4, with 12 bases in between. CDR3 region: CASSLAEWVADTQYF. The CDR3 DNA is TGTGCCAGCAGCTTGGCGGAGTGGGTGGCAGATACGCAGTATTTT.

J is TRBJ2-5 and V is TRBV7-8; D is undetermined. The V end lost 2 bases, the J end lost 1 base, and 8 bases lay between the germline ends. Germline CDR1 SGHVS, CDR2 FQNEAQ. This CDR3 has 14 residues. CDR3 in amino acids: CASSLISSQETQYF. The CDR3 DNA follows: TGTGCCAGCAGCTTAATTAGCTCCCAAGAGACCCAGTACTTC.

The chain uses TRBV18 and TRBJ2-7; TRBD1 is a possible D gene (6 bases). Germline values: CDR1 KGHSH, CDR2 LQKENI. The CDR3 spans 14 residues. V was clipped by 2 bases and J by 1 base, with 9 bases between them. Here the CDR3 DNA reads TGTGCCAGCTCACCAGGGACATGGTCCTACGAGCAGTACTTC. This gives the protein CASSPGTWSYEQYF.

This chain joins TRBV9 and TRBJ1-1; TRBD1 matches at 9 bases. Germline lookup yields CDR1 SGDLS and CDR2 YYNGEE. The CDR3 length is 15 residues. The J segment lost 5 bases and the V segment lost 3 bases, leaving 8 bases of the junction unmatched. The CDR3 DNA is TGTGCCAGCAGCGCGGAGGGACAGGGCGGGACTGAAGCTTTCTTT. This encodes CASSAEGQGGTEAFF.

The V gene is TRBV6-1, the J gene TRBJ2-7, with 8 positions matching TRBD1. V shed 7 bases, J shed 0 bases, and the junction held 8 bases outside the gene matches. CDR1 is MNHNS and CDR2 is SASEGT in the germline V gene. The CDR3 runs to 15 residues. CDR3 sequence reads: CASTPRGPSSYEQYF. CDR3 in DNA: TGTGCCAGCACCCCCAGGGGGCCAAGCTCCTACGAGCAGTACTTC.

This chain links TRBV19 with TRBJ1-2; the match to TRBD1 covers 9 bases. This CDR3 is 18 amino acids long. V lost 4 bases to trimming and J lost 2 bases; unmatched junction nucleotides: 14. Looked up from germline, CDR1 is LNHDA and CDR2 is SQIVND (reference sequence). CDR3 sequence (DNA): TGTGCCAGTAGTAGCTTGCCGGGACAGGGAGGACGGAACTATGGCTACACCTTC. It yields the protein CASSSLPGQGGRNYGYTF.

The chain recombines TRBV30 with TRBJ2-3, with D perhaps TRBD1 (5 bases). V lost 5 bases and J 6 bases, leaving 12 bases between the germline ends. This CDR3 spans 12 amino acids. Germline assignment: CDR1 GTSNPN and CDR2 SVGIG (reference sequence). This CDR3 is CAWGQAGDTQYF. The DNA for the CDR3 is TGTGCCTGGGGTCAGGCAGGGGATACGCAGTATTTT.

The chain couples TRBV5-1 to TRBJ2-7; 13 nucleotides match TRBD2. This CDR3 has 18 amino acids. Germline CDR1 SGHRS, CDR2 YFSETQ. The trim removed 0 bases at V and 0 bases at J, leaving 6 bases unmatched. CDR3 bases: TGCGCCAGCAGCTTGGCCGGACTAGCGGGAGTCCTCTCCTACGAGCAGTACTTC. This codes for CASSLAGLAGVLSYEQYF.

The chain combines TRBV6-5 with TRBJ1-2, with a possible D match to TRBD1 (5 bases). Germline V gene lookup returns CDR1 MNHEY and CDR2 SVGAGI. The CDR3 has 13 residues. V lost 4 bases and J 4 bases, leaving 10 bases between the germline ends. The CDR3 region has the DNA TGTGCCAGCAGTTCACAGGTCCGCTATGGCTACACCTTC. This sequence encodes CASSSQVRYGYTF.

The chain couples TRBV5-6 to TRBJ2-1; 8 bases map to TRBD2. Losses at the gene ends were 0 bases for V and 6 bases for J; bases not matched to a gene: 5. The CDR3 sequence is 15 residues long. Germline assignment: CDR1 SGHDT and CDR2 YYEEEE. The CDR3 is CASSLVREGRNEQFF. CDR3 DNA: TGTGCCAGCAGCTTGGTACGGGAGGGCCGCAATGAGCAGTTCTTC.

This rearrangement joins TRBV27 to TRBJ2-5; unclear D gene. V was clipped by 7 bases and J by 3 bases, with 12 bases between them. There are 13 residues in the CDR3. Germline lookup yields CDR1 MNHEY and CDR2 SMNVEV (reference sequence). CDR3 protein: CASTPQNEETQYF. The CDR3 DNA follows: TGTGCCAGCACTCCCCAGAACGAAGAGACCCAGTACTTC.

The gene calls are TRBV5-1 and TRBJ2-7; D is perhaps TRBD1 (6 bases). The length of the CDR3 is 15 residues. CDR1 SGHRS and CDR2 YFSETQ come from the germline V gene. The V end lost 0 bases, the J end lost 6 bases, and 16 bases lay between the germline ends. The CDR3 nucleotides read TGCGCCAGCAGCTTGGTGGCAGGGGCCTCGGGCGAGCAGTACTTC. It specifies CASSLVAGASGEQYF.

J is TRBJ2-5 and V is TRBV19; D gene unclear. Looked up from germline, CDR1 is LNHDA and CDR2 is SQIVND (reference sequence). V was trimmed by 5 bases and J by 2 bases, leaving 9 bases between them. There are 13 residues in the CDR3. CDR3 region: CASSPRRQETQYF. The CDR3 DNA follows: TGTGCCAGTAGTCCCCGTCGTCAAGAGACCCAGTACTTC.

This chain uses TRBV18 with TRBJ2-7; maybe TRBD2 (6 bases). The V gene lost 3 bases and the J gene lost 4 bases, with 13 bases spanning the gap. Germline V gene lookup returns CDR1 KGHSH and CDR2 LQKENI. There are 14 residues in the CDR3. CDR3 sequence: CASSPPGGEYEQYF. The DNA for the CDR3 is TGTGCCAGCTCACCCCCAGGAGGGGAGTACGAGCAGTACTTC.

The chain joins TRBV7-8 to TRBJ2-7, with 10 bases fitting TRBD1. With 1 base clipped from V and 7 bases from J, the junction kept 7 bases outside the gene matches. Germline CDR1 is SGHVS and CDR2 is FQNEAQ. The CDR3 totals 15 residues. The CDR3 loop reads CASSLEGTGVYEQYF. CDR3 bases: TGTGCCAGCAGCTTAGAGGGGACAGGGGTTTATGAGCAGTACTTC.

Here the CDR3 DNA reads TGTGCCAGTAGTATGTCCCAGAGGGAGTACAATGAGCAGTTCTTC. Amino acid sequence: CASSMSQREYNEQFF. The rearrangement uses TRBV19 and TRBJ2-1; D may be TRBD2 (5 bases). Germline CDR1 reads LNHDA; CDR2 reads SQIVND (reference sequence). CDR3 size: 15 residues. Trimming took 3 bases from V and 4 from J, leaving 13 bases between them.

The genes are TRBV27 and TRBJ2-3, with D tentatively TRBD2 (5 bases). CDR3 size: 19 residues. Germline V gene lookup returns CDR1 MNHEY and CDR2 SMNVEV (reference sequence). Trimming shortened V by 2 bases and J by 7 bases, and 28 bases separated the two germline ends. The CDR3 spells CASSLHGSSGSDFLNTQYF. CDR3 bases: TGTGCCAGCAGTTTACACGGGTCTAGTGGGAGCGATTTCTTAAATACGCAGTATTTT.

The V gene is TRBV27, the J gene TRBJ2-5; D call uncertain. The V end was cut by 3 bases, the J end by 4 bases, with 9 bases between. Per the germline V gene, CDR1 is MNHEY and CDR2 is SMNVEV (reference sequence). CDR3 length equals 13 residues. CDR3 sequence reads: CASSFGLLETQYF. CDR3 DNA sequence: TGTGCCAGCAGTTTTGGTCTACTAGAGACCCAGTACTTC.

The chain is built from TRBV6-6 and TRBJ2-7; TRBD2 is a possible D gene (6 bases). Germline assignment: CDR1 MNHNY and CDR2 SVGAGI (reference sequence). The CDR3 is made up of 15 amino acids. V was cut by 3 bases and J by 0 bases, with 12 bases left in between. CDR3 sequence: CASSYVRDGSYEQYF. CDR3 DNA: TGTGCCAGCAGTTATGTGCGGGATGGCTCCTACGAGCAGTACTTC.

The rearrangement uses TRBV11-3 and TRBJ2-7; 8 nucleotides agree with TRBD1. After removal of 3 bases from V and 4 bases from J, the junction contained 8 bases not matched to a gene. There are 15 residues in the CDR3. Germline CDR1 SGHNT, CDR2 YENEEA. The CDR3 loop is CASSFGQGSRYEQYF. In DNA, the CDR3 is TGTGCCAGCAGCTTCGGACAGGGCTCACGGTACGAGCAGTACTTC.

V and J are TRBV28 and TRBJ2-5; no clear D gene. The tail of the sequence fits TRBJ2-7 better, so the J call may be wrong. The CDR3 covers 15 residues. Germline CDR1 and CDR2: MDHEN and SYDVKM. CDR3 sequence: CASSFSSAETYEQYF. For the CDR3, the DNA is TGTGCCAGCAGTTTCTCCTCGGCGGAGACCTACGAGCAGTACTTC.

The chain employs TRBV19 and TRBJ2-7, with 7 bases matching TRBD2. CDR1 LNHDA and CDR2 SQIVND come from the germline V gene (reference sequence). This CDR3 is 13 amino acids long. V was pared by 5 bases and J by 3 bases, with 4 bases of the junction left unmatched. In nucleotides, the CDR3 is TGTGCCAGTAGTCTCGAGCGGGACTACGAGCAGTACTTC. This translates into CASSLERDYEQYF. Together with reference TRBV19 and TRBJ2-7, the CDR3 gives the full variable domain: DGGITQSPKYLFRKEGQNVTLSCEQNLNHDAMYWYRQDPGQGLRLIYYSQIVNDFQKGDIAEGYSVSREKKESFPLTVTSAQKNPTAFYLCASSLERDYEQYFGPGTRLTVT.